Presented here are 18 T cell receptor beta chains from one specimen sequenced in a study of CD8 T cells in ankylosing spondylitis (dated by TCRdb to about 2017). Receptor libraries were prepared by 5' RACE. Sequencing took place on an Illumina HiSeq 2500. Starting from the raw public reads, TCRdb applied fastp trimming at Q25, assembled clones with MiXCR and retained in-frame beta chains. Identical CDR3 proteins give one entry, which carries the most common genes and DNA. Present in this sample are 150,000 to 200,000 distinct CDR3 sequences, under 15% of which were seen just once. The ten largest clones represent 8% to 13% of the sample. Sequencing was performed on blood, either unsorted or a sorted T cell fraction (not recorded which). The receptors shown here come from a female donor with ankylosing spondylitis or in good health (not recorded which).

Ten or more counts support this clonotype. This chain links TRBV12-3 or TRBV12-4 with TRBJ2-5; 10 nucleotides align to TRBD1. The CDR3 length is 15 residues. V dropped 9 bases and J dropped 3; count of bases not matched to a gene: 10. The CDR3 here is CASTPTGQGKETQYF. CDR3 in DNA: TGTGCCAGTACCCCAACGGGACAGGGGAAAGAGACCCAGTACTTC.

This clonotype has ten or more counts. The V gene is TRBV18, the J gene TRBJ2-4; TRBD2 agrees at 8 bases. CDR3 length: 13 residues. The germline V gene has CDR1 KGHSH and CDR2 LQKENI. The V segment lost 6 bases and the J segment 14 bases; nucleotides outside the gene matches: 12. The CDR3 sequence: CASSTGGAPGEYF. The DNA for the CDR3 is TGTGCCAGCTCCACGGGAGGGGCGCCCGGAGAGTACTTC. Filled out from reference TRBV18 and TRBJ2-4, the complete variable domain reads NAGVMQNPRHLVRRRGQEARLRCSPMKGHSHVYWYRQLPEEGLKFMVYLQKENIIDESGMPKERFSAEFPKEGPSILRIQQVVRGDSAAYFCASSTGGAPGEYFGAGTRLSVL.

This clonotype has a count of ten or more. CDR3 coding DNA: TGTGCCAGCAGAACCGGGACAGGGACTCAGCCCCAGCATTTT. Translated, it gives CASRTGTGTQPQHF. The chain carries TRBV12-3 or TRBV12-4 and TRBJ1-5; 9 nucleotides align to TRBD1. There are 14 residues in the CDR3. Unmatched junction bases numbered 6, after V lost 6 bases and J lost 6 bases.

Many counts were recorded for this clonotype. The chain recombines TRBV4-2 with TRBJ2-2; 12 bases line up with TRBD2. The germline V gene has CDR1 LGHNA and CDR2 YNFKEQ. CDR3 size: 17 residues. The junction had 1 base not matched to a gene; V was cut back by 2 bases and J by 0 bases. For the CDR3, the DNA is TGTGCCAGCAGCCAATGGACTAGCGGGACGAACACCGGGGAGCTGTTTTTT. The encoded protein is CASSQWTSGTNTGELFF.

This clonotype was detected many times. This chain connects TRBV9 to TRBJ1-1; 7 nucleotides match TRBD1. The trim removed 4 bases at V and 0 bases at J, leaving 9 bases unmatched. The CDR3 is 16 residues long. Germline lookup yields CDR1 SGDLS and CDR2 YYNGEE. CDR3 sequence reads: CASSSKTGLMNTEAFF. Here the CDR3 DNA reads TGTGCCAGCAGCTCTAAGACAGGGCTCATGAACACTGAAGCTTTCTTT.

This clonotype came up many times. The CDR3 coding sequence is TGTGCCAGCGCTAACAGGGATTGGGAGGCCCCTTTCTTT. Encoded protein: CASANRDWEAPFF. This sequence joins TRBV6-1 and TRBJ1-1, with D possibly matching TRBD1 (6 bases). The CDR3 runs 13 residues. V was trimmed by 8 bases and J by 12 bases, leaving 22 bases between them. Germline V CDR1 and CDR2: MNHNS, SASEGT.

This clonotype has at least ten counts. The chain has TRBV29-1 and TRBJ2-7, with 7 bases aligning to TRBD1. This CDR3 has 15 residues. The trim removed 5 bases at V and 3 bases at J, leaving 13 bases unmatched. Germline V gives CDR1 SQVTM, CDR2 ANQGSEA. The CDR3 loop is CSVLKLQGIVYEQYF. CDR3 nucleotides: TGCAGCGTTCTGAAGTTACAGGGGATAGTCTACGAGCAGTACTTC.

The chain couples TRBV4-3 to TRBJ1-2; 8 nucleotides line up with TRBD1. Germline assignment: CDR1 LGHNA and CDR2 YSLEER. CDR3 length: 18 residues. J gave up 13 bases and V 2 bases, and 24 bases lay outside the gene matches. The CDR3 coding sequence is TGCGCCAGCAGCCAATTCTACCTAGGACAGGGAAAAAGCTATGGCCCCACCTTC. It encodes CASSQFYLGQGKSYGPTF.

Notes on this clonotype: A much larger clone lies one base from this, so it may be a read error. The V call is TRBV7-3, the J call TRBJ1-1; D unclear. Germline lookup yields CDR1 SGHTA and CDR2 FQGTGA. CDR3 size: 15 residues. The CDR3 DNA follows: TGTGCCAGCAGCCCAAGTCGGACTGTGAACCCTGAAGCTTTCTTT. Its protein is CASSPSRTVNPEAFF.

This clonotype was seen ten or more times. This chain uses TRBV3-1 with TRBJ1-6; D remains unclear. CDR1 is LGHDT, CDR2 YNNKEL, per germline (reference sequence). The CDR3 is made up of 14 amino acids. V was trimmed by 3 bases and J by 5 bases, leaving 8 bases between them. CDR3 sequence: CASSQGGDNSPLHF. CDR3 sequence (DNA): TGTGCCAGCAGCCAGGGCGGGGATAATTCACCCCTCCACTTT.

This clonotype was seen ten or more times. The CDR3 region has the DNA TGTGCCACCAGCAGTGGATTACAGGGGTTCAGCAATCAGCCCCAGCATTTT. Amino acids: CATSSGLQGFSNQPQHF. V is TRBV15 and J is TRBJ1-5, with 7 bases matching TRBD1. V shed 3 bases and J 1 base; nucleotides not matched to a gene: 9. The germline V gene encodes CDR1 LNHNV and CDR2 YYDKDF (reference sequence). CDR3 length: 17 amino acids. The variable domain in full, with the rest retrieved from reference TRBV15 and TRBJ1-5, is DAMVIQNPRYQVTQFGKPVTLSCSQTLNHNVMYWYQQKSSQAPKLLFHYYDKDFNNEADTPDNFQSRRPNTSFCFLDIRSPGLGDTAMYLCATSSGLQGFSNQPQHFGDGTRLSIL.

This clonotype was counted only a few times. The chain links TRBV10-2 to TRBJ2-1; 12 positions agree with TRBD2. J was trimmed by 4 bases and V by 10 bases; bases with no gene match: 5. The CDR3 contains 14 residues. Germline-derived CDR1 and CDR2 are WSHSY and SAAADI. CDR3 bases: TGCGCCACCTCTAGCGGGAGGGAGTACAATGAGCAGTTCTTC. It encodes CATSSGREYNEQFF.

This clonotype was seen at least ten times. This sequence joins TRBV14 and TRBJ2-6; D is undetermined. This CDR3 is 19 amino acids long. CDR1 is SGHDN, CDR2 FVKESK, per germline. The ends were cut back, 0 bases at V and 2 bases at J, with 17 bases in the middle. CDR3 DNA: TGTGCCAGCAGCCAAGATATCATAGAAGGTTGGCCTGGGGCCAACGTCCTGACTTTC. Its protein product is CASSQDIIEGWPGANVLTF.

This clonotype showed up just a few times. The chain uses TRBV6-1 and TRBJ2-2, with 9 bases fitting TRBD2. This CDR3 spans 17 amino acids. The germline gives CDR1 MNHNS, CDR2 SASEGT. The J segment lost 2 bases and the V segment lost 7 bases, leaving 11 bases of the junction unmatched. The CDR3, as DNA: TGTGCCAGCATGGGTCTAGCGGGGAACCCTAACACCGGGGAGCTGTTTTTT. Translation gives CASMGLAGNPNTGELFF.

This clonotype was found many times. The chain recombines TRBV6-5 with TRBJ1-4; the match to TRBD1 covers 7 bases. This CDR3 contains 13 residues. V was pared by 5 bases and J by 7 bases, with 4 bases of the junction left unmatched. Per the germline V gene, CDR1 is MNHEY and CDR2 is SVGAGI. For the CDR3, the DNA is TGTGCCAGCAGTCCTCGACAGGGTGAAAAACTGTTTTTT. It encodes CASSPRQGEKLFF.

The chain uses TRBV11-2 and TRBJ1-3; possible D gene TRBD1, 5 bases. CDR3 length equals 16 residues. Germline V CDR1 and CDR2: SGHAT, FQNNGV. V lost 5 bases and J 0 bases, leaving 14 bases between the germline ends. Written as DNA, the CDR3 is TGTGCCAGCAGCCCGGGGCCCATCGGCTCTGGAAACACCATATATTTT. Its translation: CASSPGPIGSGNTIYF.

Many counts were recorded for this clonotype. The chain is built from TRBV4-3 and TRBJ2-3; 9 bases are a match to TRBD2. The V gene's germline CDR1 is LGHNA and CDR2 YSLEER. The CDR3 consists of 14 residues. J was trimmed by 1 base and V by 6 bases; bases with no gene match: 2. The CDR3, as DNA: TGCGCCAGCAGGCGGACTAGCGGCACAGATACGCAGTATTTT. Amino acids: CASRRTSGTDTQYF.

The sample holds many counts of this clonotype. The V and J genes are TRBV11-2 and TRBJ1-3, with D possibly being TRBD1 (6 bases). CDR3 length equals 17 residues. Trimming removed 5 bases at V and 1 base at J, with 18 bases between. Germline CDR1 is SGHAT and CDR2 is FQNNGV. The CDR3 spells CASSRRTQGGSGNTIYF. As DNA, the CDR3 is TGTGCCAGCAGCCGCCGTACACAGGGTGGATCTGGAAACACCATATATTTT.